This paragraph covers one TCR beta chain sequence. The data were obtained in a study of TIL therapy for anti-PD-1-resistant metastatic lung cancer. The time point is: pre-treatment sample, taken before nivolumab and TIL therapy. Pleural nodules or supraclavicular lymph nodes made up most of the excised metastases sampled. Stage 4 NSCLC adults joined between October 2017 and January 2020. CDR1 is LGHDT and CDR2 is YNNKEL in the germline V gene (reference sequence). The CDR3 has 17 residues. J gave up 3 bases and V 2 bases, and 8 bases lay outside the gene matches. Sequencing used immunoSEQ v3. Using immunoSEQ multiplex PCR, the repertoire was profiled, and TCRdb retains in-frame clones only, with some absent. The sample shows under 100,000 clones, about three fifths of them seen only once.

This sequence was found in a person aged 25 to 85 with non-small cell lung cancer. The chain is built from TRBV3-1 (or the pseudogene TRBV3-2) and TRBJ2-4, with 9 bases fitting TRBD1. The source was tumor tissue, collected at baseline. The CDR3 coding sequence is TGTGCCAGCAGCCAAAAAAGGGACAGGGTGAACAAAAACATTCAGTACTTC. This translates into CASSQKRDRVNKNIQYF.